The next 20 T cell receptor beta chains were all read from a single sample in a study of cytomegalovirus exposure and HLA in healthy donors. 60 Vbeta and 13 Jbeta primers were used in PCR. Method: immunoSEQ multiplex PCR; TCRdb's copy keeps in-frame clones and lacks some. The sample includes around 110,000 clones, around two thirds seen only once; the top ten take roughly 9%. Input material: PBMCs. The receptor set was obtained from a woman in her thirties or forties in good health and CMV-seropositive.

This clone was recorded once. The rearrangement joins TRBV5-1 to TRBJ2-1, with 8 bases that match TRBD2. The CDR3 is 14 residues long. Trimming at V came to 4 bases and at J to 4 bases, leaving 4 bases not matched to a gene. The germline V gene has CDR1 SGHRS and CDR2 YFSETQ. As DNA, the CDR3 is TGCGCCAGCAGCCCCGGGACTAGTTACAATGAGCAGTTCTTC. This gives the protein CASSPGTSYNEQFF.

The chain employs TRBV30 and TRBJ2-7, with a possible D match to TRBD2 (5 bases). V was pared by 1 base and J by 2 bases, with 6 bases between. CDR1 and CDR2 (germline): GTSNPN, SVGIG (reference sequence). The CDR3 length is 12 residues. This CDR3 reads CAWSDGTYEQYF. DNA of the CDR3: TGTGCCTGGAGTGACGGGACCTACGAGCAGTACTTC.

The genes are TRBV10-3 and TRBJ1-1; a weak D match, TRBD1 (6 bases). Germline V gene data show CDR1 as ENHRY and CDR2 as SYGVKD. V lost 8 bases and J 3 bases, leaving 16 bases between the germline ends. The CDR3 is 14 amino acids. The chain's CDR3 is CAISGVAWDTEAFF. The CDR3 nucleotides are TGTGCCATCTCAGGGGTCGCCTGGGACACTGAAGCTTTCTTT.

CDR3 DNA: TGCGCCAGCAGCTTGGGCCCGAGACTAGGTACCAATGAGCAGTTCTTC. It translates to CASSLGPRLGTNEQFF. This chain links TRBV5-1 with TRBJ2-1; a weak D match, TRBD2 (6 bases). Germline-derived CDR1 and CDR2 are SGHRS and YFSETQ. This CDR3 has 16 residues. With 0 bases removed from V and 6 bases from J, the gap between germline ends came to 16 bases. Complete variable domain (other parts from reference TRBV5-1 and TRBJ2-1): KAGVTQTPRYLIKTRGQQVTLSCSPISGHRSVSWYQQTPGQGLQFLFEYFSETQRNKGNFPGRFSGRQFSNSRSEMNVSTLELGDSALYLCASSLGPRLGTNEQFFGPGTRLTVL.

Only a few counts were recorded for this clone. This chain joins TRBV28 and TRBJ2-5; 9 bases line up with TRBD2. The germline CDR1 and CDR2 sequences are MDHEN and SYDVKM. The CDR3 runs 14 residues. The ends lost 3 bases at V and 5 bases at J; junction bases unmatched: 4. The CDR3 DNA follows: TGTGCCAGCAGTTTGGGCGGGAGGGAGGAGACCCAGTACTTC. This gives the protein CASSLGGREETQYF.

This sequence joins TRBV27 and TRBJ2-7, with a possible D match to TRBD2 (5 bases). Trimming left V 6 bases short and J 6 bases short, with 12 bases between. In germline, CDR1 is MNHEY, CDR2 SMNVEV (reference sequence). The CDR3 sequence is 12 residues long. The chain's CDR3 is CASSGMSGEQYF. DNA for the CDR3: TGTGCCAGCAGCGGGATGAGCGGCGAGCAGTACTTC.

CDR3 nucleotide sequence: TGCGCCAGCAGCCCACTGGACAGCCCAAACATTCAGTACTTC. Protein: CASSPLDSPNIQYF. The V and J genes are TRBV5-1 and TRBJ2-4; a weak D match, TRBD1 (6 bases). CDR3 length equals 14 residues. The V and J ends lost 4 bases and 6 bases respectively, with 14 bases between them. The germline CDR1 and CDR2 sequences are SGHRS and YFSETQ.

The J gene is TRBJ1-1, the V gene TRBV6-5; no firm D call. The CDR3 is 14 residues long. The V gene lost 2 bases and the J gene lost 1 base, with 8 bases spanning the gap. CDR1 and CDR2 from the germline V gene are MNHEY and SVGAGI. CDR3 DNA: TGTGCCAGCAGTTACCCCGACTCGAACACTGAAGCTTTCTTT. Amino acid sequence: CASSYPDSNTEAFF.

The table lists this clone with a few counts. The rearrangement joins TRBV5-6 to TRBJ2-7; no reliable D call. Trimming took off 6 bases at V and 5 bases at J, with 9 bases between the two ends. The germline V gene encodes CDR1 SGHDT and CDR2 YYEEEE. CDR3 size: 11 residues. The CDR3 loop is CASTSSDEQYF. The CDR3 bases are TGTGCCAGCACTTCCTCGGACGAGCAGTACTTC. Looking up the rest from reference TRBV5-6 and TRBJ2-7 gives the full variable domain: DAGVTQSPTHLIKTRGQQVTLRCSPKSGHDTVSWYQQALGQGPQFIFQYYEEEERQRGNFPDRFSGHQFPNYSSELNVNALLLGDSALYLCASTSSDEQYFGPGTRLTVT.

The chain joins TRBV19 to TRBJ2-1, with no clear D. The CDR3 extends over 12 amino acids. Per the germline V gene, CDR1 is LNHDA and CDR2 is SQIVND (reference sequence). The V and J ends lost 10 bases and 3 bases respectively, with 10 bases between them. CDR3 amino acids: CATERDYNEQFF. CDR3 DNA: TGTGCCACCGAGAGAGACTACAATGAGCAGTTCTTC.

The rearrangement joins TRBV11-2 to TRBJ2-7, with 9 bases fitting TRBD2. Germline V lookup: CDR1 SGHAT, CDR2 FQNNGV. CDR3 length: 16 amino acids. V shed 0 bases, J shed 6 bases, and the junction held 9 bases outside the gene matches. The CDR3 region has the DNA TGTGCCAGCAGCTTAGATCGATTAGCGGGAGTTGGCGAGCAGTACTTC. Translation gives CASSLDRLAGVGEQYF.

The J gene is TRBJ1-2, the V gene TRBV28; perhaps TRBD1 as D (5 bases). V was trimmed by 6 bases and J by 2 bases, leaving 13 bases between them. The CDR3 covers 14 residues. Germline V gene sequence: CDR1 MDHEN, CDR2 SYDVKM. The CDR3 here is CASSPWGGNYGYTF. The CDR3 DNA follows: TGTGCCAGCAGCCCCTGGGGGGGGAACTATGGCTACACCTTC.

The rearrangement joins TRBV28 to TRBJ2-1, with no clear D. The germline V gene has CDR1 MDHEN and CDR2 SYDVKM. The CDR3 has 12 residues. V lost 3 bases to trimming and J lost 4 bases, with 4 bases between them. CDR3 sequence: CASSFRYNEQFF. CDR3 nucleotides: TGTGCCAGCAGTTTTCGTTACAATGAGCAGTTCTTC.

V and J are TRBV29-1 and TRBJ2-5; 8 positions agree with TRBD2. The DNA end lines up better with TRBJ2-7; the J call may be wrong. The germline gives CDR1 SQVTM, CDR2 ANQGSEA. The CDR3 totals 13 residues. The chain's CDR3 is CSVSGSIWYEQYF. For the CDR3, the DNA is TGCAGCGTTAGCGGGAGTATTTGGTACGAGCAGTACTTC.

The V gene is TRBV2, the J gene TRBJ2-3; TRBD2 agrees at 10 bases. Trimming removed 5 bases from V and 2 bases from J; junction bases left unmatched: 7. The CDR3 runs 16 residues. From germline, CDR1 is SNHLY and CDR2 FYNNEI. The CDR3 DNA reads TGTGCCAGCAGTACCTGGACTAGCGGACCCACAGATACGCAGTATTTT. Translating gives CASSTWTSGPTDTQYF.

J is TRBJ1-1 and V is TRBV2; no definite D call. This CDR3 has 13 amino acids. V lost 7 bases, J lost 5 bases, and 14 bases lay in between. CDR1 is SNHLY and CDR2 is FYNNEI in the germline V gene. The CDR3 loop reads CASMEVIETEAFF. The DNA of the CDR3 is TGTGCCAGCATGGAGGTAATCGAAACTGAAGCTTTCTTT.

This chain joins TRBV25-1 and TRBJ2-1, with TRBD2 matching over 7 bases. The germline gives CDR1 MGHDK, CDR2 SYGVNS. This CDR3 has 16 amino acids. V was clipped by 3 bases and J by 8 bases; unmatched bases: 13. CDR3 residues: CASSDLAAAGPHEQFF. CDR3 bases: TGTGCCAGCAGTGATCTAGCGGCCGCCGGACCCCATGAGCAGTTCTTC.

CDR3 region: CASSFNRDTEAFF. The CDR3 region has the DNA TGTGCCAGCAGTTTTAACAGGGACACTGAAGCTTTCTTT. The chain is built from TRBV28 and TRBJ1-1; tentatively, D is TRBD1 (6 bases). The germline V gene encodes CDR1 MDHEN and CDR2 SYDVKM. CDR3 length equals 13 residues. V lost 3 bases and J 3 bases, leaving 8 bases between the germline ends.

The chain is built from TRBV15 and TRBJ2-1, with D maybe TRBD1 (5 bases). The CDR3 is 14 residues long. Germline-derived CDR1 and CDR2 are LNHNV and YYDKDF (reference sequence). V was trimmed by 1 base and J by 8 bases, leaving 12 bases between them. The CDR3 protein is CATSRGLTVDEQFF. The CDR3 nucleotides read TGTGCCACCAGCAGAGGGTTGACAGTGGATGAGCAGTTCTTC.

V and J are TRBV2 and TRBJ1-2, with 9 bases identical to TRBD1. CDR1 and CDR2 from the germline V gene are SNHLY and FYNNEI. The CDR3 contains 16 residues. V lost 10 bases and J lost 4; bases outside the gene matches: 16. This CDR3 is CAIQPGGTGHSYGYTF. In DNA, the CDR3 is TGTGCCATTCAACCAGGAGGGACAGGGCATTCCTATGGCTACACCTTC.